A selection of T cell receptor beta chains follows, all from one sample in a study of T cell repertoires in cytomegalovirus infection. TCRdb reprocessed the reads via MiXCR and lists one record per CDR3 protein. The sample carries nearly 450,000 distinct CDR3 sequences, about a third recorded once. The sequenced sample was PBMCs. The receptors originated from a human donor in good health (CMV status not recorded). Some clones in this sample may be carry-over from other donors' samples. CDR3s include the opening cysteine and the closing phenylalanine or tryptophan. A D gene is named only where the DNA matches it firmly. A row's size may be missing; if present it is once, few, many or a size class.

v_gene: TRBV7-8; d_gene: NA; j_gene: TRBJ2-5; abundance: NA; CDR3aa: CASSRNRVSRETQYF; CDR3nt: TGTGCCAGCAGCCGCAACCGGGTCAGTCGGGAGACCCAGTACTTC
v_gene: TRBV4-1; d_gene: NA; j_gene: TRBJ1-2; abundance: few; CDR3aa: CASSQEGRSNYGYTF; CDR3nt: TGCGCCAGCAGCCAAGAAGGCAGGTCTAACTATGGCTACACCTTC
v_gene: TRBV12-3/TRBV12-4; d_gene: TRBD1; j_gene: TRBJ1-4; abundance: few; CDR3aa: CASSSAGQVRFF; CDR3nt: TGTGCCAGCAGTTCCGCCGGACAGGTCCGGTTTTTT
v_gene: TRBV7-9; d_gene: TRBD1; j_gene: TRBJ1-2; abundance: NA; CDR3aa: CASSSFARDSKPSNYGYTF; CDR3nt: TGTGCCAGCAGCTCATTTGCCCGGGACAGCAAACCTTCTAACTATGGCTACACCTTC
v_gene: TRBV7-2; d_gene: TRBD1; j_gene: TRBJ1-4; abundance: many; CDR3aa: CASSRQGATNEKLFF; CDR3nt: TGTGCCAGCAGCCGACAGGGAGCAACTAATGAAAAACTGTTTTTT
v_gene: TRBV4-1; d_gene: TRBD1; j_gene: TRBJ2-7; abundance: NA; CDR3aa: CASSQAGTDLSYEQYF; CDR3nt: TGCGCCAGCAGCCAAGCCGGGACAGACCTATCCTACGAGCAGTACTTC
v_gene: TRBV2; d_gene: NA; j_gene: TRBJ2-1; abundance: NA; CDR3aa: CASSEYANEQFF; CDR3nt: TGTGCCAGCAGTGAGTACGCGAATGAGCAGTTCTTC
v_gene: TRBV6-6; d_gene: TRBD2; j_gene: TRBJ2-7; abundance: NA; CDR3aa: CASRISSGGVSYEQYF; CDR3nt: TGTGCCAGCAGGATCTCGAGCGGGGGTGTATCCTACGAGCAGTACTTC
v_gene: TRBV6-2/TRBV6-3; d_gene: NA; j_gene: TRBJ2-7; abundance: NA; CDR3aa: CASSYSSALVSSYEQYF; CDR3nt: TGTGCCAGCAGTTACTCGAGTGCACTAGTCAGCTCCTACGAGCAGTACTTC
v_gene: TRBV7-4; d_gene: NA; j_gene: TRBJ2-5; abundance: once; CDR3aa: CASSLKGDETQYF; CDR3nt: TGTGCCAGCAGCTTAAAGGGGGACGAGACCCAGTACTTC
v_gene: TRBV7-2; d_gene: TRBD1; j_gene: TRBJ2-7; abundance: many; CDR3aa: CASSPGQGSHEQYF; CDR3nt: TGTGCCAGCAGCCCGGGACAGGGGTCTCACGAGCAGTACTTC
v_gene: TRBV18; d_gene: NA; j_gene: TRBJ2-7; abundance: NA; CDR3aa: CASSPVQSYEQYF; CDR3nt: TGTGCCAGTTCACCAGTCCAGAGCTACGAGCAGTACTTC
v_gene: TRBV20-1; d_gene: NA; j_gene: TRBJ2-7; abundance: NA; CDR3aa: CSAPRGSYEQYF; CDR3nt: TGCAGTGCTCCCCGGGGTAGCTACGAGCAGTACTTC
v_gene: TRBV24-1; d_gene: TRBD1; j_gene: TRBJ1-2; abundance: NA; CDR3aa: CATSDSAPGQGARGYTF; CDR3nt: TGTGCCACCAGTGACTCGGCGCCGGGACAGGGGGCGCGGGGCTACACCTTC
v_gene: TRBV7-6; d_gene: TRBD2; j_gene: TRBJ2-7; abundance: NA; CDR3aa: CASSGRLAGDYEQYF; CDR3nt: TGTGCCAGCAGCGGTAGACTAGCGGGGGACTACGAGCAGTACTTC
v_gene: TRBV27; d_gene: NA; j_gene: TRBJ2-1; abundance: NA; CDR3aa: CASSSTTIWGRHEQFF; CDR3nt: TGTGCCAGCAGTTCCACGACTATCTGGGGGCGTCATGAGCAGTTCTTC
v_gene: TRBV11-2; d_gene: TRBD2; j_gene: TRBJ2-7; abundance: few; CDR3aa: CASSLDSLAGGREQYF; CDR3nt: TGTGCCAGCAGCTTAGACTCCCTAGCGGGGGGGCGTGAGCAGTACTTC
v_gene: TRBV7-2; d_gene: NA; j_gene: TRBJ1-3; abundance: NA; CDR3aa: CASSQVGGVGNTIYF; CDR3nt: TGTGCCAGCAGCCAGGTGGGCGGGGTTGGAAACACCATATATTTT
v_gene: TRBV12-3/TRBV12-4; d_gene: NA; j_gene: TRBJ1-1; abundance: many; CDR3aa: CASSPSRGEAFF; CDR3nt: TGTGCCAGCAGTCCGAGTAGGGGTGAAGCTTTCTTT
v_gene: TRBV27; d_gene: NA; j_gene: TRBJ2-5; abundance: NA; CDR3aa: CASRSLWWGGGQETQYF; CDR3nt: TGTGCCAGCAGGTCGTTATGGTGGGGCGGAGGCCAAGAGACCCAGTACTTC
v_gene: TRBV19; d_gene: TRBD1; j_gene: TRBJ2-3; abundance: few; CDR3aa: CASSRAGGSIDTQYF; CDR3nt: TGTGCCAGTAGCAGGGCAGGGGGTAGTATAGATACGCAGTATTTT
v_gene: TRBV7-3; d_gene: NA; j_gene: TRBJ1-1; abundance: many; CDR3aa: CASSLWWNTEAFF; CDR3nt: TGTGCCAGCAGCTTATGGTGGAACACTGAAGCTTTCTTT
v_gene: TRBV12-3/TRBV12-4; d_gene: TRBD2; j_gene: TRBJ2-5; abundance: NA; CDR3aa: CASSPLAGGYETQYF; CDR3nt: TGTGCCAGCAGCCCCCTAGCGGGGGGTTATGAGACCCAGTACTTC
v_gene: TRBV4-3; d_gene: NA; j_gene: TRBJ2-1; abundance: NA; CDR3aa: CSSSQEGGGQYNEQFF; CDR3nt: TGCTCCAGCAGCCAAGAAGGCGGGGGCCAATACAATGAGCAGTTCTTC
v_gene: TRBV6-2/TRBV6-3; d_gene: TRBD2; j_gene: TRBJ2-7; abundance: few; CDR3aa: CASSYRTSYEQYF; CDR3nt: TGTGCCAGCAGTTACAGGACTAGCTACGAGCAGTACTTC
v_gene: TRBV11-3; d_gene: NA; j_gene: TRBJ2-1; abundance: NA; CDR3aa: CASSFRLAGYNEQFF; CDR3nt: TGTGCCAGCAGCTTCCGCTTGGCCGGCTACAATGAGCAGTTCTTC
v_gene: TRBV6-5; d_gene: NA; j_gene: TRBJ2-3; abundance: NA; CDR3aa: CASTLLNTQYF; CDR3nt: TGTGCCAGCACCCTGCTGAATACGCAGTATTTT
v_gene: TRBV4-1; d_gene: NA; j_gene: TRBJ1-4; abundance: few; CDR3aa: CASSLYSGATNEKLFF; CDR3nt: TGCGCCAGCAGCCTCTACTCGGGGGCAACTAATGAAAAACTGTTTTTT
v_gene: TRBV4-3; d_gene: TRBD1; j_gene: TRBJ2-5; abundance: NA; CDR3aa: CASSPGTGVGETQYF; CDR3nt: TGCGCCAGCAGCCCCGGGACAGGGGTCGGAGAGACCCAGTACTTC
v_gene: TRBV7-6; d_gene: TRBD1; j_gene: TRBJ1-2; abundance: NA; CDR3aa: CASSLGQGGWGYTF; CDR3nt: TGTGCCAGCAGCTTAGGACAGGGAGGTTGGGGCTACACCTTC
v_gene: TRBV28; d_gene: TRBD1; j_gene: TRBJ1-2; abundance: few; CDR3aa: CATHPGQKYGYTF; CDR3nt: TGTGCCACCCATCCGGGACAGAAGTATGGCTACACCTTC
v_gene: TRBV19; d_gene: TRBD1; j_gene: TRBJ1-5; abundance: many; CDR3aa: CASSHNPSGGAFQPQHF; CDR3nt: TGTGCCAGTAGTCACAACCCCTCAGGGGGCGCTTTCCAGCCCCAGCATTTT